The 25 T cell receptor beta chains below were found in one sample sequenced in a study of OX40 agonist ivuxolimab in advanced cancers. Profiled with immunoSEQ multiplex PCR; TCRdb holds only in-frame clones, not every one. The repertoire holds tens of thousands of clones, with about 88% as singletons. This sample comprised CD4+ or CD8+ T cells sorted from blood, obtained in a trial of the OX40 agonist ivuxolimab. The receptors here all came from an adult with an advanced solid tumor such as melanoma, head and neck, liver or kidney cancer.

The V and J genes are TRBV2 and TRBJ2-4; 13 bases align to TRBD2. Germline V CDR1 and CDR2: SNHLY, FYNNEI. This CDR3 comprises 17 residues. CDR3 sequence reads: CASRLAGGGLAKNIQYF. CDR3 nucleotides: TGTGCTAGTCGACTAGCGGGGGGAGGGTTAGCCAAAAACATTCAGTACTTC.

The CDR3 coding sequence is TGCGCCAGCAGCCAAGACGGTCAGCGATCCCCCTCTCAAGAGACCCAGTACTTC. Amino acid sequence: CASSQDGQRSPSQETQYF. The chain recombines TRBV4-1 with TRBJ2-5; D is undetermined. The germline V and J ends were trimmed by 0 bases and 2 bases, with 19 bases remaining between them. Germline CDR1 is MGHRA and CDR2 is YSYEKL. The CDR3 runs to 18 residues.

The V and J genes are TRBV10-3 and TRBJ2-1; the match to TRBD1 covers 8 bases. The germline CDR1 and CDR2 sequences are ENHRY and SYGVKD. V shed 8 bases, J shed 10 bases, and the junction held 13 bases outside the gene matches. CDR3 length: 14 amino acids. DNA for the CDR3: TGTGCCATCCGCGCGGACAGGGAGCGACAAGAGCAGTTCTTC. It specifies CAIRADRERQEQFF.

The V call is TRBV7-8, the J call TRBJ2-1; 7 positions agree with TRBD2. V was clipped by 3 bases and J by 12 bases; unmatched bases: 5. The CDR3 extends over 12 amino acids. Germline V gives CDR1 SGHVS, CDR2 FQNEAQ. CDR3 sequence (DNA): TGTGCCAGCAGCTTGGGAGGGACCATGCAGTTCTTC. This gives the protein CASSLGGTMQFF.

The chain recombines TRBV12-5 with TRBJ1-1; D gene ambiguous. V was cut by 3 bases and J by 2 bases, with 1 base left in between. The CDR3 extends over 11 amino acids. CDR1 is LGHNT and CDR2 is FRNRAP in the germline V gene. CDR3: CASGFNTEAFF. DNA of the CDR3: TGTGCTAGTGGTTTCAACACTGAAGCTTTCTTT.

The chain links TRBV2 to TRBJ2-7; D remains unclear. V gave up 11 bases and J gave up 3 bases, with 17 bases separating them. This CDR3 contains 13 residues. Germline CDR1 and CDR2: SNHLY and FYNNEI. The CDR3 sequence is CASLGPSNYEQYF. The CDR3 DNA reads TGTGCCTCTTTGGGCCCCAGTAACTACGAGCAGTACTTC. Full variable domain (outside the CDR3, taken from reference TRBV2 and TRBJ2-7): EPEVTQTPSHQVTQMGQEVILRCVPISNHLYFYWYRQILGQKVEFLVSFYNNEISEKSEIFDDQFSVERPDGSNFTLKIRSTKLEDSAMYFCASLGPSNYEQYFGPGTRLTVT.

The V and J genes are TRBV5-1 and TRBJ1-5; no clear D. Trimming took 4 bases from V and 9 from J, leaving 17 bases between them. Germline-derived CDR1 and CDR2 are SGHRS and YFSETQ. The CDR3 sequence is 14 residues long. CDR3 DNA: TGCGCCAGCAGCCCGGAGCCGGGCCTGGGGCCCCAGCATTTT. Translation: CASSPEPGLGPQHF.

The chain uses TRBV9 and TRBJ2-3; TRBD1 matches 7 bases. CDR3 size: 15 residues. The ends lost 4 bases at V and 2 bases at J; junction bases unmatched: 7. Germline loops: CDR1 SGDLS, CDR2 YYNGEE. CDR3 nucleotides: TGTGCCAGCAGCTCCCGGGACAGCAACACAGATACGCAGTATTTT. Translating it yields CASSSRDSNTDTQYF. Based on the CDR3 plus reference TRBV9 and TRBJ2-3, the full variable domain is DSGVTQTPKHLITATGQRVTLRCSPRSGDLSVYWYQQSLDQGLQFLIQYYNGEERAKGNILERFSAQQFPDLHSELNLSSLELGDSALYFCASSSRDSNTDTQYFGPGTRLTVL.

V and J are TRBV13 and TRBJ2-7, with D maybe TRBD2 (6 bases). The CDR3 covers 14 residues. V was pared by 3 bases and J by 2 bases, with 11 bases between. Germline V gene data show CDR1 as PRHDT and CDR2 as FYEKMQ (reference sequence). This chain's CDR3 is CASSFLAIPYEQYF. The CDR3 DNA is TGTGCCAGCAGCTTTCTAGCGATTCCCTACGAGCAGTACTTC.

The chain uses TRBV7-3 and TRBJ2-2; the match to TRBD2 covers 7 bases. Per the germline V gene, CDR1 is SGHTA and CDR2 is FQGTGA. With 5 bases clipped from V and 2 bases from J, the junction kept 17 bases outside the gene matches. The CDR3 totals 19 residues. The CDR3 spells CASSPSPYLSGANTGELFF. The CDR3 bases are TGTGCCAGCAGCCCCTCCCCCTACTTAAGCGGGGCTAACACCGGGGAGCTGTTTTTT.

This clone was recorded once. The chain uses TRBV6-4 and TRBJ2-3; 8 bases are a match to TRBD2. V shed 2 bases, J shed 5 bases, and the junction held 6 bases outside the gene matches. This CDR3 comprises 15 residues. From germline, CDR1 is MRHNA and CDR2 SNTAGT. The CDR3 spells CASSDLASGQDTQYF. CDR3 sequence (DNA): TGTGCCAGCAGTGACCTGGCTAGCGGGCAAGATACGCAGTATTTT.

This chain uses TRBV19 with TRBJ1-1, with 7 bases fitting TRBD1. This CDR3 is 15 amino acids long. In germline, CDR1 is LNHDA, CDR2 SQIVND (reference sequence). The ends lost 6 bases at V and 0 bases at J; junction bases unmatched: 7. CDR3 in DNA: TGTGCCAGTAGATGGGACAGCAACATGAACACTGAAGCTTTCTTT. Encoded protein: CASRWDSNMNTEAFF.

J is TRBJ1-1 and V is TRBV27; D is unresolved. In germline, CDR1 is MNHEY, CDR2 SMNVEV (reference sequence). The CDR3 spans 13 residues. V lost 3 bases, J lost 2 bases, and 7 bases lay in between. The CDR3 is CASSLAKNTEAFF. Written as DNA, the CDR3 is TGTGCCAGCAGTTTGGCCAAAAACACTGAAGCTTTCTTT.

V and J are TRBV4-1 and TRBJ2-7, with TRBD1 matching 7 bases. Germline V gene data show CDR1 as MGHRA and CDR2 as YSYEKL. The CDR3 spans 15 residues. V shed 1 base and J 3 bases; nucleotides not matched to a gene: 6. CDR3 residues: CASSQVQGKIYEQYF. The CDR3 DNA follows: TGCGCCAGCAGCCAAGTACAGGGGAAAATCTACGAGCAGTACTTC.

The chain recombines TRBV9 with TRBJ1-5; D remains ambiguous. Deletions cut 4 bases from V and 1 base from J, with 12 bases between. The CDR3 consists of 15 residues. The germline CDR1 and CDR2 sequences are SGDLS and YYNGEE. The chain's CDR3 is CASSPSWRSNQPQHF. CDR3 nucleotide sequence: TGTGCCAGCAGCCCCAGTTGGAGGAGCAATCAGCCCCAGCATTTT. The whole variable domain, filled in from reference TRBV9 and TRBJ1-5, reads DSGVTQTPKHLITATGQRVTLRCSPRSGDLSVYWYQQSLDQGLQFLIQYYNGEERAKGNILERFSAQQFPDLHSELNLSSLELGDSALYFCASSPSWRSNQPQHFGDGTRLSIL.

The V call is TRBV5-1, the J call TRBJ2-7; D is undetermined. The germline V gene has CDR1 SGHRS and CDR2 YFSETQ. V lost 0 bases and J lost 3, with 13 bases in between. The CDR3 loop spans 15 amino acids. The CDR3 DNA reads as TGCGCCAGCAGCTTGGGAATATCTTCGGACTACGAGCAGTACTTC. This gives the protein CASSLGISSDYEQYF.

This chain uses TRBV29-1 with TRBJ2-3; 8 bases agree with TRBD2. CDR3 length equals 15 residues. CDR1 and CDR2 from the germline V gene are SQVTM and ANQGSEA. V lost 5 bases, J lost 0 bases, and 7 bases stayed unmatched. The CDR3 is CSVPAGGHSTDTQYF. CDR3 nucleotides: TGCAGCGTTCCGGCGGGGGGCCATAGCACAGATACGCAGTATTTT.

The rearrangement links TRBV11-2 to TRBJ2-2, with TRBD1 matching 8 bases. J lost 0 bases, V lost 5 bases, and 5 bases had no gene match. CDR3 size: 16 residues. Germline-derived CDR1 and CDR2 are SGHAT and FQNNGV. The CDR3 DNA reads TGTGCCAGCAGCCCGACAGGGGCACCGAACACCGGGGAGCTGTTTTTT. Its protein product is CASSPTGAPNTGELFF. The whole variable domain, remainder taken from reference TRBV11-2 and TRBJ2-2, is EAGVAQSPRYKIIEKRQSVAFWCNPISGHATLYWYQQILGQGPKLLIQFQNNGVVDDSQLPKDRFSAERLKGVDSTLKIQPAKLEDSAVYLCASSPTGAPNTGELFFGEGSRLTVL.

CDR3 loop: CASSLGTLNEQFF. DNA of the CDR3: TGTGCCAGCAGCTTAGGGACTTTGAATGAGCAGTTCTTC. This chain joins TRBV11-1 and TRBJ2-1; tentatively, D is TRBD2 (5 bases). This CDR3 is 13 amino acids long. Trimming took 1 base from V and 7 from J, leaving 8 bases between them. Germline loops: CDR1 SGHAT, CDR2 FQDESV (reference sequence). Complete variable domain (other parts from reference TRBV11-1 and TRBJ2-1): EAEVAQSPRYKITEKSQAVAFWCDPISGHATLYWYRQILGQGPELLVQFQDESVVDDSQLPKDRFSAERLKGVDSTLKIQPAELGDSAMYLCASSLGTLNEQFFGPGTRLTVL.

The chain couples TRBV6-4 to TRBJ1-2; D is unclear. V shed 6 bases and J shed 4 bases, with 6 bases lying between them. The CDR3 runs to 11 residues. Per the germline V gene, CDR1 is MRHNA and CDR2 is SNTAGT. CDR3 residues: CASRGSYGYTF. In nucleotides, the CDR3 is TGTGCCAGCAGGGGTAGCTATGGCTACACCTTC.

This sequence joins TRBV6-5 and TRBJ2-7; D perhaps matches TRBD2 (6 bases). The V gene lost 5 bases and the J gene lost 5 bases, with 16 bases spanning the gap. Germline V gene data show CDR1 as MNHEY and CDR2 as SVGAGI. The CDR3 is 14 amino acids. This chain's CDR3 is CASSIGPGGNEQYF. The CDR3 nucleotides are TGTGCCAGCAGTATCGGACCGGGCGGGAACGAGCAGTACTTC.

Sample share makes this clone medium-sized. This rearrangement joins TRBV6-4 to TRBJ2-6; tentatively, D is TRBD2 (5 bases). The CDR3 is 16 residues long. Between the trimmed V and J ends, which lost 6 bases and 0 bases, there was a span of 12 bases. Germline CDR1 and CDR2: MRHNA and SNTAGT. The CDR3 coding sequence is TGTGCCAGCAGCAAACGGGGTTCCTCTGGGGCCAACGTCCTGACTTTC. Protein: CASSKRGSSGANVLTF.

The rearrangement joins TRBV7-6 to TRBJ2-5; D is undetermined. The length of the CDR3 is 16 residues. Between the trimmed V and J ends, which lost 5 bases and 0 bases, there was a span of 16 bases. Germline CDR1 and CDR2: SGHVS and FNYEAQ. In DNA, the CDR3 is TGTGCCAGCAGCCCGCTGGGAAGATCCTACCAAGAGACCCAGTACTTC. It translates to CASSPLGRSYQETQYF. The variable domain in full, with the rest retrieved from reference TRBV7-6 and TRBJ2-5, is GAGVSQSPRYKVTKRGQDVALRCDPISGHVSLYWYRQALGQGPEFLTYFNYEAQQDKSGLPNDRFSAERPEGSISTLTIQRTEQRDSAMYRCASSPLGRSYQETQYFGPGTRLLVL.

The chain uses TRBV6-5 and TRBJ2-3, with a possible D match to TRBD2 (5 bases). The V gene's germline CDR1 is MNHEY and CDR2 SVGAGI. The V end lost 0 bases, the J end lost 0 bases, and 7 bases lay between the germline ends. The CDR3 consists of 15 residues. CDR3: CASSYSVASTDTQYF. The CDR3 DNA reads TGTGCCAGCAGTTACTCGGTAGCGAGCACAGATACGCAGTATTTT.

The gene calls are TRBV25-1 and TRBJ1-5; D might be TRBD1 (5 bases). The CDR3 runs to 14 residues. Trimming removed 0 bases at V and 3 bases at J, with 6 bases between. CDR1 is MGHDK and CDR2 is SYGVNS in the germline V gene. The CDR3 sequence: CASSEYRANQPQHF. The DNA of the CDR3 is TGTGCCAGCAGTGAATACAGGGCCAATCAGCCCCAGCATTTT.